This TCR beta chain appears in the sequencing data of a study of early T cells in non-severe SARS-CoV-2 infection. Across the whole study: Sequencing targeted bulk RNA from unsorted whole blood, leaving chains unpaired. General study findings and limits: CD4 and private specificities were missed by VDJdb matching, which favored anti-spike CD8 responses.

CDR1 is SNHLY and CDR2 is FYNNEI in the germline V gene. Losses at the gene ends were 6 bases for V and 6 bases for J; bases not matched to a gene: 10. The CDR3 runs to 14 residues. This clonotype occurred a few times. Its antigen is currently unknown. The protocol attached unique molecular identifiers to individual cDNA molecules. TCRdb redid the calling of the 5' RACE reads with MiXCR, one entry per CDR3 protein. Here the sample spans more than 70,000 distinct CDR3 sequences, about 13% being singletons. The chain uses TRBV2 and TRBJ1-2, with 7 bases identical to TRBD1. The sample consisted of whole blood. The source is an adult who was a healthcare worker with PCR-confirmed SARS-CoV-2 infection or an uninfected control (not recorded which). CDR3 residues: CASSGPTGFDGYTF. The CDR3 region has the DNA TGTGCCAGCAGCGGACCGACAGGGTTTGATGGCTACACCTTC. Supplemented by reference TRBV2 and TRBJ1-2, the full variable domain reads EPEVTQTPSHQVTQMGQEVILRCVPISNHLYFYWYRQILGQKVEFLVSFYNNEISEKSEIFDDQFSVERPDGSNFTLKIRSTKLEDSAMYFCASSGPTGFDGYTFGSGTRLTVV.